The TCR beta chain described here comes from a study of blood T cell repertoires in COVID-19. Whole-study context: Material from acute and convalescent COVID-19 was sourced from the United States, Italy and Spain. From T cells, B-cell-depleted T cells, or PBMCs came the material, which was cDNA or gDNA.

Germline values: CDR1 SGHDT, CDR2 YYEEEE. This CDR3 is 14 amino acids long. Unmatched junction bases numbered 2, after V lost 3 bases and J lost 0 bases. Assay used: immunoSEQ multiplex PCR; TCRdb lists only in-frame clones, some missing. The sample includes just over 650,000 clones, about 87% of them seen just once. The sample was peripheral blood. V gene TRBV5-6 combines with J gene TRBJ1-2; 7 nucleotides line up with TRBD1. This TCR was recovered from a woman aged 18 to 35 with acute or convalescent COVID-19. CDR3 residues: CASSSGTANYGYTF. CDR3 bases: TGTGCCAGCAGCTCTGGGACAGCTAACTATGGCTACACCTTC. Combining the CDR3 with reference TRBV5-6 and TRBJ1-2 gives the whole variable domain DAGVTQSPTHLIKTRGQQVTLRCSPKSGHDTVSWYQQALGQGPQFIFQYYEEEERQRGNFPDRFSGHQFPNYSSELNVNALLLGDSALYLCASSSGTANYGYTFGSGTRLTVV.